This TCR beta chain was profiled in a study of immune evolution from preneoplasia to lung adenocarcinoma. Repertoires were generated with immunoSEQ multiplex PCR, while TCRdb's copy carries only in-frame clones and drops some. The table lists several thousand clones, approximately 85% of them singletons. This CDR3 contains 15 residues. Trimming at V came to 3 bases and at J to 7 bases, leaving 11 bases not matched to a gene. Germline CDR1 reads SGHVS; CDR2 reads FQNEAQ. Notes on the study in general: Clonality was highest in normal lung, lower in later-stage lesions apparently. Top clone frequencies peaked in normal lung, apparently declining through invasive adenocarcinoma.

Patients had resection in Japan or China between about 2013 and 2017. Macro-dissection enriched premalignant or tumor cells before nucleic acid extraction. As to this clone: Its matching antigen is unknown.

The clonotype comes from a person between 65 and 79 years old with lung adenocarcinoma. Sequenced input: FFPE minimally invasive lung adenocarcinoma tissue. The V gene is TRBV7-8, the J gene TRBJ1-1, with 7 bases fitting TRBD1. The DNA of the CDR3 is TGTGCCAGCAGCTTTGTCACCGGACAGGTTAATGAAGCTTTCTTT. Translated: CASSFVTGQVNEAFF.